A selection of T cell receptor beta chains follows, all from one sample in a study of regulatory T cells in long-lasting Graves disease. A single record per CDR3 protein comes from TCRdb applying MiXCR to the multiplex PCR reads. The table includes 450,000 to 600,000 distinct CDR3 sequences, around 16% detected once. These data are also associated with another study on T cells in Graves' hyperthyroidism and ophthalmopathy.

Sequences were derived from peripheral blood mononuclear cells (PBMCs), sampled at new diagnosis, from a patient treated with antithyroid drugs. Receptors originate from a man aged 35 to 55 with Graves disease. CDR3s include the opening cysteine and the closing phenylalanine or tryptophan. The D gene is left open where the match is weak. Expanded clones are given a class, and other clones once, few, many or no size at all.

V gene: TRBV2
J gene: TRBJ1-3
D gene: TRBD1
clone size: many
CDR3 protein: CASSEALTNNRGGNTIYF
CDR3 DNA: TGTGCCAGCAGTGAAGCGCTAACGAATAACAGGGGTGGAAACACCATATATTTT

V gene: TRBV15
J gene: TRBJ2-1
D gene: TRBD1
clone size: -
CDR3 protein: CATSDGTGENNEQFF
CDR3 DNA: TGTGCCACCAGCGACGGGACAGGGGAAAACAATGAGCAGTTCTTC

V gene: TRBV6-1
J gene: TRBJ1-6
D gene: TRBD1
clone size: -
CDR3 protein: CASTRDRDSPLHF
CDR3 DNA: TGTGCCAGCACCCGGGACAGGGACTCACCCCTCCACTTT

V gene: TRBV2
J gene: TRBJ2-7
D gene: -
clone size: many
CDR3 protein: CASSGPSELTYEQYF
CDR3 DNA: TGTGCCAGCAGTGGGCCGAGTGAGTTAACCTACGAGCAGTACTTC

V gene: TRBV24-1
J gene: TRBJ2-1
D gene: -
clone size: many
CDR3 protein: CATSDGPLGEQFF
CDR3 DNA: TGTGCCACCAGTGATGGTCCCCTTGGTGAGCAGTTCTTC

V gene: TRBV7-9
J gene: TRBJ2-3
D gene: -
clone size: many
CDR3 protein: CASSLAARVTDTQYF
CDR3 DNA: TGTGCCAGCAGCTTAGCTGCGCGGGTCACAGATACGCAGTATTTT

V gene: TRBV6-2/TRBV6-3
J gene: TRBJ2-2
D gene: TRBD2
clone size: few
CDR3 protein: CASRDSGRRTGELFF
CDR3 DNA: TGTGCCAGCAGAGATAGCGGGAGAAGGACCGGGGAGCTGTTTTTT

V gene: TRBV27
J gene: TRBJ2-7
D gene: TRBD2
clone size: many
CDR3 protein: CASIAREGPYEQYF
CDR3 DNA: TGTGCCAGCATTGCGCGGGAGGGTCCCTACGAGCAGTACTTC

V gene: TRBV7-9
J gene: TRBJ2-4
D gene: -
clone size: -
CDR3 protein: CASSPRDTYIQYF
CDR3 DNA: TGTGCCAGCAGCCCCCGGGACACCTACATTCAGTACTTC

V gene: TRBV6-2/TRBV6-3
J gene: TRBJ2-5
D gene: -
clone size: few
CDR3 protein: CASSDGSGFAETQYF
CDR3 DNA: TGTGCCAGCAGTGACGGGAGCGGGTTTGCGGAGACCCAGTACTTC

V gene: TRBV14
J gene: TRBJ2-2
D gene: -
clone size: -
CDR3 protein: CASSLNVFTGELFF
CDR3 DNA: TGTGCCAGCAGCCTCAACGTATTCACCGGGGAGCTGTTTTTT

V gene: TRBV5-1
J gene: TRBJ2-7
D gene: TRBD2
clone size: many
CDR3 protein: CASRRTSGISDEQYF
CDR3 DNA: TGTGCCAGCAGGAGGACTAGCGGGATTTCCGACGAGCAGTACTTC

V gene: TRBV27
J gene: TRBJ2-7
D gene: TRBD1
clone size: -
CDR3 protein: CASKGDRGRDEQYF
CDR3 DNA: TGTGCCAGCAAGGGGGACAGGGGGCGCGACGAGCAGTACTTC

V gene: TRBV2
J gene: TRBJ2-2
D gene: -
clone size: many
CDR3 protein: CATYAGTGELFF
CDR3 DNA: TGTGCCACATATGCGGGGACCGGGGAGCTGTTTTTT

V gene: TRBV7-9
J gene: TRBJ2-5
D gene: -
clone size: -
CDR3 protein: CASSLGHPQETQYF
CDR3 DNA: TGTGCCAGCAGCTTAGGGCACCCCCAAGAGACCCAGTACTTC

V gene: TRBV28
J gene: TRBJ2-7
D gene: -
clone size: few
CDR3 protein: CASSLVGARYEQYF
CDR3 DNA: TGTGCCAGCAGTTTGGTAGGGGCGCGGTACGAGCAGTACTTC

V gene: TRBV12-3/TRBV12-4
J gene: TRBJ2-1
D gene: -
clone size: many
CDR3 protein: CASSSRSSWKNNEQFF
CDR3 DNA: TGTGCCAGCAGTTCCCGCAGTAGTTGGAAGAACAATGAGCAGTTCTTC

V gene: TRBV20-1
J gene: TRBJ2-7
D gene: TRBD2
clone size: many
CDR3 protein: CSALSGTSGSYEQYF
CDR3 DNA: TGCAGTGCTCTGTCCGGGACTAGCGGCTCCTACGAGCAGTACTTC

V gene: TRBV28
J gene: TRBJ2-7
D gene: -
clone size: many
CDR3 protein: CASSSPGTGVYEQYF
CDR3 DNA: TGTGCCAGCAGTTCACCGGGCACGGGAGTCTACGAGCAGTACTTC

V gene: TRBV5-1
J gene: TRBJ1-2
D gene: TRBD1
clone size: few
CDR3 protein: CASSLETGGDYGYTF
CDR3 DNA: TGCGCCAGCAGCTTGGAAACAGGGGGGGACTATGGCTACACCTTC

V gene: TRBV28
J gene: TRBJ2-7
D gene: -
clone size: many
CDR3 protein: CASSPDNYEQYF
CDR3 DNA: TGTGCCAGCTCACCAGACAACTACGAGCAGTACTTC

V gene: TRBV18
J gene: TRBJ1-1
D gene: TRBD1
clone size: many
CDR3 protein: CASSPRDRLNTEAFF
CDR3 DNA: TGTGCCAGCTCACCACGGGACAGGTTGAACACTGAAGCTTTCTTT

V gene: TRBV29-1
J gene: TRBJ2-6
D gene: TRBD1
clone size: -
CDR3 protein: CSVTGVYSGANVLTF
CDR3 DNA: TGCAGCGTAACAGGGGTCTACTCTGGGGCCAACGTCCTGACTTTC

V gene: TRBV4-1
J gene: TRBJ2-3
D gene: -
clone size: many
CDR3 protein: CASSQGISGTDTQYF
CDR3 DNA: TGCGCCAGCAGCCAAGGTATTAGCGGCACAGATACGCAGTATTTT

V gene: TRBV19
J gene: TRBJ2-7
D gene: -
clone size: -
CDR3 protein: CASSSSGAIYEQYF
CDR3 DNA: TGTGCCAGTAGTTCCTCCGGGGCAATCTACGAGCAGTACTTC

V gene: TRBV6-2/TRBV6-3
J gene: TRBJ1-6
D gene: TRBD1
clone size: -
CDR3 protein: CASSYSPNYRGLSSPLHF
CDR3 DNA: TGTGCCAGCAGTTACTCTCCCAATTACAGGGGGTTGAGTTCACCCCTCCACTTT

V gene: TRBV11-2
J gene: TRBJ2-3
D gene: -
clone size: -
CDR3 protein: CASSLYGGLTGTQYF
CDR3 DNA: TGTGCCAGCAGCTTATATGGGGGGCTCACGGGTACGCAGTATTTT

V gene: TRBV28
J gene: TRBJ2-1
D gene: TRBD2
clone size: -
CDR3 protein: CASSPYRTSVNEQFF
CDR3 DNA: TGTGCCAGCAGTCCCTACAGGACTAGCGTTAATGAGCAGTTCTTC

V gene: TRBV2
J gene: TRBJ2-1
D gene: TRBD2
clone size: few
CDR3 protein: CASSETSGSHGNEQFF
CDR3 DNA: TGTGCCAGCAGTGAAACTAGCGGGAGTCATGGGAATGAGCAGTTCTTC

V gene: TRBV4-1
J gene: TRBJ2-7
D gene: TRBD2
clone size: -
CDR3 protein: CASSSPSPGGSKEQYF
CDR3 DNA: TGCGCCAGCAGCTCTCCTAGCCCGGGAGGATCGAAAGAGCAGTACTTC

V gene: TRBV11-3
J gene: TRBJ2-7
D gene: -
clone size: many
CDR3 protein: CASSRPGFHEQYF
CDR3 DNA: TGTGCCTCCTCTAGACCTGGGTTCCACGAGCAGTACTTC

V gene: TRBV7-8
J gene: TRBJ2-1
D gene: TRBD2
clone size: many
CDR3 protein: CASSLSGLATLEQFF
CDR3 DNA: TGTGCCAGCAGCTTATCGGGACTAGCTACTTTGGAGCAGTTCTTC

V gene: TRBV18
J gene: TRBJ1-5
D gene: -
clone size: many
CDR3 protein: CASSPWGPAYQPQHF
CDR3 DNA: TGTGCCAGCTCACCATGGGGGCCTGCATATCAGCCCCAGCATTTT

V gene: TRBV12-3/TRBV12-4
J gene: TRBJ2-2
D gene: -
clone size: many
CDR3 protein: CASSYGTRSNTGELFF
CDR3 DNA: TGTGCCAGCAGTTACGGGACCCGCTCTAACACCGGGGAGCTGTTTTTT

V gene: TRBV20-1
J gene: TRBJ2-3
D gene: -
clone size: many
CDR3 protein: CSAYSEGAGSLDTQYF
CDR3 DNA: TGCAGTGCTTACTCGGAGGGGGCGGGAAGTCTAGATACGCAGTATTTT

V gene: TRBV12-3/TRBV12-4
J gene: TRBJ2-2
D gene: TRBD2
clone size: many
CDR3 protein: CASRTSGKGGELFF
CDR3 DNA: TGTGCCAGCAGGACTAGCGGGAAGGGCGGGGAGCTGTTTTTT

V gene: TRBV12-3/TRBV12-4
J gene: TRBJ1-5
D gene: -
clone size: many
CDR3 protein: CASREQGFGNQPQHF
CDR3 DNA: TGTGCCAGCAGGGAACAGGGCTTTGGGAATCAGCCCCAGCATTTT

V gene: TRBV18
J gene: TRBJ1-3
D gene: -
clone size: -
CDR3 protein: CASSPLEGRIDPSGNTIYF
CDR3 DNA: TGTGCCAGCTCACCACTGGAGGGGCGCATCGACCCCTCTGGAAACACCATATATTTT

V gene: TRBV6-5
J gene: TRBJ2-3
D gene: -
clone size: many
CDR3 protein: CASSYTRDTQYF
CDR3 DNA: TGTGCCAGCAGTTACACCCGGGATACGCAGTATTTT

V gene: TRBV2
J gene: TRBJ2-3
D gene: TRBD2
clone size: many
CDR3 protein: CASMLAGVTDTQYF
CDR3 DNA: TGTGCCAGCATGCTAGCGGGAGTTACAGATACGCAGTATTTT